The text below deals with one TCR beta chain. CD4+ cells yielded CD45RA+ naive and CD45RA-negative memory subsets. V shed 1 base, J shed 3 bases, and the junction held 10 bases outside the gene matches. CDR1 is LGHNA and CDR2 is YNFKEQ in the germline V gene. The length of the CDR3 is 19 residues. These data originate in a study of shared clonotypes between healthy human individuals. At the level of the study: Three CD4 naive, three CD4 memory, two CD8 naive and one CD8 memory plate were used per donor.

Data came from immunoSEQ multiplex PCR; TCRdb stores just in-frame clones and leaves some out. The table includes about 2.3 million clones, 90% to 95% detected once. J is TRBJ2-1 and V is TRBV4-2; 12 bases map to TRBD2. This TCR was sampled from a man aged 18 to 29 in good health. Some clones in this sample may be carry-over from other donors' samples. Sequenced: naive CD4+ T cells from PBMCs. Described subset: CD45RA+ positively selected. The DNA for the CDR3 is TGTGCCAGCAGCCAAGGACTAGCGGGAGTGCAAATCGGCTACAATGAGCAGTTCTTC. Translated: CASSQGLAGVQIGYNEQFF.